These T cell receptor beta chains were read from a single sample in a study of cytomegalovirus exposure and HLA in healthy donors. Using immunoSEQ multiplex PCR, the repertoire was profiled, and TCRdb retains in-frame clones only, with some absent. The table lists 120,000 to 150,000 clones, 80% of them singletons. The sequencing sample was made of PBMCs. The receptors here all came from a man aged 25 to 40 in good health and CMV-seronegative. Both conserved end residues are part of each CDR3. D genes are given only for firm matches. Size is omitted from some rows. Given values are once, few, many or a class for expanded clones.

V	D	size	J	CDR3	DNA
TRBV5-6	TRBD1	NA	TRBJ1-2	CASSRWDSRLNYGYPF	TGTGCCAGCAGCCGCTGGGACAGTCGATTAAACTATGGCTACCCCTTC
TRBV7-6	NA	NA	TRBJ2-1	CASSKGWEQFF	TGTGCCAGCAGCAAGGGGTGGGAGCAGTTCTTC
TRBV13	TRBD1	few	TRBJ1-4	CASSQTGQGYEKLFF	TGTGCCAGCAGCCAAACGGGACAGGGTTACGAAAAACTGTTTTTT
TRBV4-1	TRBD1	NA	TRBJ2-7	CASSLTGGGFYEQCF	TGCGCCAGCAGTCTTACAGGGGGCGGTTTCTACGAGCAGTGCTTC
TRBV7-3	NA	once	TRBJ2-3	CASSSTSTNTQYF	TGTGCCAGCAGCTCAACGAGTACGAATACGCAGTATTTT
TRBV27	NA	NA	TRBJ2-2	CASSSNRDTGELFF	TGTGCCAGCAGTTCAAACAGGGACACCGGGGAGCTGTTTTTT
TRBV7-9	TRBD1	NA	TRBJ1-6	CASTVPGQGPGAPLHF	TGTGCCAGCACCGTCCCGGGACAGGGTCCGGGAGCACCCCTCCACTTT
TRBV6-1	NA	once	TRBJ1-3	CASSEQVAGNTIYF	TGTGCCAGCAGTGAGCAGGTCGCTGGAAACACCATATATTTT
TRBV5-6	NA	NA	TRBJ1-4	CASGGNSEEKLFF	TGTGCCAGCGGCGGTAATTCGGAGGAAAAACTGTTTTTT
TRBV4-1	TRBD2	NA	TRBJ2-2	CASSQGAAGGLIPGTGELFF	TGCGCCAGCAGCCAAGGGGCAGCGGGAGGGCTAATTCCGGGCACCGGGGAGCTGTTTTTT
TRBV7-9	TRBD2	NA	TRBJ2-2	CASTPGPGFSGRNTGELFF	TGTGCCAGCACCCCGGGACCGGGGTTTAGCGGGCGAAACACCGGGGAGCTGTTTTTT
TRBV11-2	NA	once	TRBJ2-2	CASSLGYSTGELFF	TGTGCCAGCAGCTTAGGGTACAGCACCGGGGAGCTGTTTTTT
TRBV5-6	NA	NA	TRBJ2-4	CASSFAGGDIQYF	TGTGCCAGCAGCTTCGCGGGTGGTGACATTCAGTACTTC
TRBV28	NA	NA	TRBJ2-7	CASRPHAGTRLYEQYF	TGTGCCAGCAGACCCCATGCCGGGACACGGCTCTACGAGCAGTACTTC
TRBV29-1	NA	NA	TRBJ2-3	CSVLRRNTDTQYF	TGCAGCGTTCTGAGGCGGAACACAGATACGCAGTATTTT
TRBV6-5	TRBD2	NA	TRBJ2-1	CASSHLAGFNDEQFF	TGTGCCAGCAGTCATCTAGCGGGATTCAACGATGAGCAGTTCTTC
TRBV4-1	NA	NA	TRBJ1-1	CASSQGTSIGSTEAFF	TGCGCCAGCAGCCAAGGGACATCGATCGGAAGCACTGAAGCTTTCTTT
TRBV5-1	TRBD2	NA	TRBJ2-3	CASSLYSGGAVNTQYF	TGCGCCAGCAGCTTATATAGCGGGGGGGCGGTAAATACGCAGTATTTT
TRBV6-5	NA	NA	TRBJ1-6	CASRSTSSPLHF	TGTGCCAGCAGATCGACATCTTCACCCCTCCACTTT
TRBV14	TRBD2	NA	TRBJ2-1	CASSPQKRGGLGGEQFF	TGTGCCAGCAGCCCCCAAAAGAGAGGAGGACTAGGAGGTGAGCAGTTCTTC
TRBV28	TRBD1	NA	TRBJ2-7	CASTRTGDYYEQYF	TGTGCCAGCACCCGGACAGGGGACTACTACGAGCAGTACTTC
TRBV11-1	TRBD1	NA	TRBJ2-1	CASSLDRVGEQFF	TGTGCCAGCAGTTTGGACAGGGTTGGGGAGCAGTTCTTC
TRBV4-1	TRBD2	NA	TRBJ2-3	CASSQGMAGGPKDTQYF	TGCGCCAGCAGCCAAGGAATGGCGGGAGGGCCAAAAGATACGCAGTATTTT
TRBV4-1	NA	NA	TRBJ2-2	CASSGHRGSVTGELFF	TGCGCCAGCAGCGGACACCGGGGGTCAGTTACCGGGGAGCTGTTTTTT
TRBV29-1	TRBD1	NA	TRBJ2-1	CSVGGQDYNEQFF	TGCAGCGTTGGGGGACAGGACTACAATGAGCAGTTCTTC